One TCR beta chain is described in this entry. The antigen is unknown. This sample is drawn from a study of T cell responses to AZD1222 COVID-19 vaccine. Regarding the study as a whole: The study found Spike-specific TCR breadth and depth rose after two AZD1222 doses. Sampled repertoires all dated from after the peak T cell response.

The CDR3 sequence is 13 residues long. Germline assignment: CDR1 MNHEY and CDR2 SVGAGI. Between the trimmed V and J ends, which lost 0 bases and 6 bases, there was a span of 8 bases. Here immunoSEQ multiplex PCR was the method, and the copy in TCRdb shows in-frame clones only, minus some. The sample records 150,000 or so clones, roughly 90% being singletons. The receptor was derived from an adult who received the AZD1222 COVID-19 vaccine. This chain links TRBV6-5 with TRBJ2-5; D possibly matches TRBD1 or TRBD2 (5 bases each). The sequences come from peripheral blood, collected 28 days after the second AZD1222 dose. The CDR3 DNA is TGTGCCAGCAGTTACTCTGGGGGAAAGACCCAGTACTTC. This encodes CASSYSGGKTQYF.